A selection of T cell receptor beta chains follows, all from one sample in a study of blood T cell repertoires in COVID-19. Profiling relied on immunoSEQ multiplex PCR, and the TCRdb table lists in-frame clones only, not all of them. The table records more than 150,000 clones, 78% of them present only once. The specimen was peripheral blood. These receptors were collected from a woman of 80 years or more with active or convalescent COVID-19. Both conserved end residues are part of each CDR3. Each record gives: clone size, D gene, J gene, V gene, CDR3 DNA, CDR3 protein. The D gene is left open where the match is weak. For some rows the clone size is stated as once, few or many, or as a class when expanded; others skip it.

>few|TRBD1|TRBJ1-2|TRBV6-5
TGTGCCAGCAGCCGGAGACAGGGAGTGGACTATGGCTACACCTTC
CASSRRQGVDYGYTF
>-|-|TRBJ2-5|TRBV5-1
TGCGCCAGCAGCTTCTCGGGATCAGGCCGGGATCAAGAGACCCAGTACTTC
CASSFSGSGRDQETQYF
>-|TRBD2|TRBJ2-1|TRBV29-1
TGCAGCGTTTCCCGGCCCCGCGGGGGAGACTACAATGAGCAGTTCTTC
CSVSRPRGGDYNEQFF
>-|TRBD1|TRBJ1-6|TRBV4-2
TGTGCCAGCAGCCGCCGGACAGGCGACAATTCACCCCTCCACTTT
CASSRRTGDNSPLHF
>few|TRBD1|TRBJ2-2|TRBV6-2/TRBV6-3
TGTGCCAGCAGTTCTCCTACAGGGGTGAGGGGGAACACCGGGGAGCTGTTTTTT
CASSSPTGVRGNTGELFF
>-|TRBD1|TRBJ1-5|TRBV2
TGTGCCAGCAGCAATACAGGGGGCAATCAGCCCCAGCATTTT
CASSNTGGNQPQHF
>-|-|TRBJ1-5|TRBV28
TGTGCCAGCAGCCTACAGGGTCAGCCCCAGCATTTT
CASSLQGQPQHF
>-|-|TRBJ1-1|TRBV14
TGTGCCAGCAGCATAAAAATCTGGGTATCGGCCGACTCGAACACTGAAGCTTTCTTT
CASSIKIWVSADSNTEAFF
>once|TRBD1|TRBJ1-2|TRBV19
TGTGCCAGTAGGCCTACAGGGGGCAACTATGGCTACACCTTC
CASRPTGGNYGYTF
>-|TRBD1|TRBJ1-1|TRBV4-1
TGCGCCAGCAGCCACCCCGGGACAGCGAACACTGAAGCTTTCTTT
CASSHPGTANTEAFF
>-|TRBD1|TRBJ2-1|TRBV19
TGTGCCAGTAGCCCTACAGGGGCCAGTGAGCAGTTCTTC
CASSPTGASEQFF
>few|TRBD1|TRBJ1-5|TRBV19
TGTGCCAGTAGTGTGACAGGGTTCAATCAGCCCCAGCATTTT
CASSVTGFNQPQHF
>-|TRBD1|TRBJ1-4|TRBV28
TGTGCCAGCAGTTCGGGACAGGCGAATCGGGCAGTGTTTTTT
CASSSGQANRAVFF
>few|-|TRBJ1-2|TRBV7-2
TGTGCCAGCAGCTTAGGGGGCCGGGGGACGGGCTACACCTTC
CASSLGGRGTGYTF
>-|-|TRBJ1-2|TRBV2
TGTGCCAGCAGTGAATACAATTCTAACTATGGCTACACCTTC
CASSEYNSNYGYTF
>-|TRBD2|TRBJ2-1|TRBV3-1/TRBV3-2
TGTGCCAGCAGCCTAGCGGGGCTACACAATGAGCAGTTCTTC
CASSLAGLHNEQFF
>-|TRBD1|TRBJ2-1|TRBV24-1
TGTGCCACCAGTGATTTCCACGGACAGGGGGGCTCCTACAATGAGCAGTTCTTC
CATSDFHGQGGSYNEQFF
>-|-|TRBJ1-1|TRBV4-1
TGCGCCAGCAGCCCGAGACAGGCGTCGACTGAAGCTTTCTTT
CASSPRQASTEAFF
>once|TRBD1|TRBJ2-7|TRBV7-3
TGTGCCAGCAGCCTGGGACAGGGGAAAGTGTACTTC
CASSLGQGKVYF
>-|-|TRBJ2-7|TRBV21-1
TGTGCCAGCAGATTGTGCGGGTTCCCCGATACTTGTAGGGACTATTTGGAGCAGTACTTC
CASRLCGFPDTCRDYLEQYF
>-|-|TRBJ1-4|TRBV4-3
TGCGCCAGCAGCCAAGATCGGGGGAGACCTAATGAAAAACTGTTTTTT
CASSQDRGRPNEKLFF
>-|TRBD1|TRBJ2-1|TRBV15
TGTGCCACCAGCAGACTCGGACAGGGACGAAACAATGAGCAGTTCTTC
CATSRLGQGRNNEQFF
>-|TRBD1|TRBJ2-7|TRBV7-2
TGTGCCAGCAGCTTGACAGGGGCTTCCAACGAGCAGTACTTC
CASSLTGASNEQYF
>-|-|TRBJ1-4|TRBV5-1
TGCGCCAGCAGCTTGGACCCGGCTAATGAAAAACTGTTTTTT
CASSLDPANEKLFF
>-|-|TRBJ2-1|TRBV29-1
TGCAGCGTTGAAGCGGAGCTAAGCTCCTACAATGAGCAGTTCTTC
CSVEAELSSYNEQFF
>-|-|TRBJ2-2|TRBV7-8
TGTGCCAGCAGCTTACGGACAGACGGGGAGCTGTTTTTT
CASSLRTDGELFF
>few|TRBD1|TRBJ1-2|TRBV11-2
TGTGCCAGCAGCTTAGACCCCGGGACAGGGATCTACTATGGCTACACCTTC
CASSLDPGTGIYYGYTF
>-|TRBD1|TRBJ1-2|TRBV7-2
TGTGCCAGCGACCGACAGGGGGCGGGTGGGTATGGCTACACCTTC
CASDRQGAGGYGYTF
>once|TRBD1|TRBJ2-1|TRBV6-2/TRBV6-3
TGTGCCAGCAGTTACTCGAGATCGGACAGGAACTACAATGAGCAGTTCTTC
CASSYSRSDRNYNEQFF
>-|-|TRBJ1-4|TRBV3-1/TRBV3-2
TGTGCCAGCAGCCAAAATGCAGGAAAACTGTTTTTT
CASSQNAGKLFF
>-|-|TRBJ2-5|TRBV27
TGTGCCACAGGGAGGGGGACGGTCGAGACCCAGTACTTC
CATGRGTVETQYF
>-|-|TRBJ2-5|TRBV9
TGTGCCAGCAGCGTAGATCCTAGCGACAAAGAGACCCAGTACTTC
CASSVDPSDKETQYF
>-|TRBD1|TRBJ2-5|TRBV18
TGTGCCAGCTCCCCCCGGGCAGGGGGCGATTCCCCCCAGTACTTC
CASSPRAGGDSPQYF
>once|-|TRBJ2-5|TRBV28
TGTGCCAGCAGTTCTACAGTGGAGGGAGAGACCCAGTACTTC
CASSSTVEGETQYF
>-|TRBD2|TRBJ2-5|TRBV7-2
TGTGCCAGCAGCTCAACCGGGACTAGCTCTGAGACCCAGTACTTC
CASSSTGTSSETQYF
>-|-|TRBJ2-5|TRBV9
TGTGCCTCGTCGAAAAGCAACCAAGAGACCCAGTACTTC
CASSKSNQETQYF
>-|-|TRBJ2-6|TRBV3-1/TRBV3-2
TGTGCCAGCAGCCCCCTACTAACGGCTTACAACGTCCTGACTTTC
CASSPLLTAYNVLTF
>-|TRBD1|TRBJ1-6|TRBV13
TGTGCCAGCAGCTCCCGGGACAGGGATTCACCCCTCCACTTT
CASSSRDRDSPLHF
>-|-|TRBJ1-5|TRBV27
TGTGCCAGCTCCCCCTCCAGGGAAAATCAGCCCCAGCATTTT
CASSPSRENQPQHF
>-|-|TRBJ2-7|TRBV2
TGTGCCAGCAGGAGGGGGGGAGGGGCCTCCTACGAGCAGTACTTC
CASRRGGGASYEQYF
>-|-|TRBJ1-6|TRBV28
TGTGCCAGCAACCCTGAGTTCGGGTTAAATTCACCCCTCCACTTT
CASNPEFGLNSPLHF
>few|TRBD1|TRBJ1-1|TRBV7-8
TGTGCCAGCAGCTTAGGTCCCCAGGGGGCCTGGGCTTTCTTT
CASSLGPQGAWAFF
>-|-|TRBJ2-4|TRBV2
TGTGCCAGCAGTGAGAGACAGACAAAAAACATTCAGTACTTC
CASSERQTKNIQYF
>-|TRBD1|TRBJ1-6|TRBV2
TGTGCCAGCAGTGATAGGGGGCCGTCCTATAATTCACCCCTCCACTTT
CASSDRGPSYNSPLHF
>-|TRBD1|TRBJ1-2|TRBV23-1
TGCGCCAGCAACCGGGACAGGGGGAGGTATGGCTACACCTTC
CASNRDRGRYGYTF
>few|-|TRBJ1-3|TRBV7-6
TGTGCCAGCAGCTTAGGACAGTCCGGGCTCGGAAACACCATATATTTT
CASSLGQSGLGNTIYF
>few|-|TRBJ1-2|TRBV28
TGTGCCAGCACTGTCGGTAACTATGGCTACACCTTC
CASTVGNYGYTF
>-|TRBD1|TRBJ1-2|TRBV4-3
TGCGCCAGCAGCCAAGATTCAGGGACAGCGTATGGCTACACCTTC
CASSQDSGTAYGYTF
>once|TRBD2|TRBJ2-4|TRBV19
TGTGCCAGTAGTATAGATCAGTTGTCGCGGGGGCAGTACTTC
CASSIDQLSRGQYF
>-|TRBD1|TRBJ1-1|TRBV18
TGTGCCAGCTCACCAAAGGGACAGGGTAAAGCTTTCTTT
CASSPKGQGKAFF
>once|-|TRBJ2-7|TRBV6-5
TGTGCCAGCAGTCGGACAAATTATGACACCTACGAGCAGTACTTC
CASSRTNYDTYEQYF
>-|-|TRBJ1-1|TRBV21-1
TGTGCCAGCAGCAAAGTCAGGCGGCTGGGACATCTGAACACTGAAGCTTTCTTT
CASSKVRRLGHLNTEAFF
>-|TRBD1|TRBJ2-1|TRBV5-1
TGCGCCAGCAGCTTGAACGATAACAGGGGAAATGAGCAGTTCTTC
CASSLNDNRGNEQFF
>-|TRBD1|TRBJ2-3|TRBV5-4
TGTGCCAGCAGCCTCAAGGGGGCCACAGATACGCAGTATTTT
CASSLKGATDTQYF
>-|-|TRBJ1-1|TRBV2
TGTGCCAGCAGTGACCAGACGGGGGGAAGAAGTGGAACTGAAGCTTTCTTT
CASSDQTGGRSGTEAFF